This passage covers 18 T cell receptor beta chains from one sample sequenced in a study of shared clonotypes between healthy human individuals. The protocol was immunoSEQ multiplex PCR, while the TCRdb copy is restricted to in-frame clones and leaves out a portion. The table includes some 660,000 clones, around 73% detected once. The sequencing input was memory CD4+ T cells sorted from blood. Noted subset: CD45RA-negative fraction. These receptors all stem from a woman between 25 and 40 years old in good health.

The rearrangement joins TRBV4-1 to TRBJ2-7; no reliable D call. From germline, CDR1 is MGHRA and CDR2 YSYEKL. The V end was cut by 0 bases, the J end by 2 bases, with 11 bases between. The CDR3 sequence is 15 residues long. The CDR3 protein is CASSQEVGFTYEQYF. The CDR3 DNA follows: TGCGCCAGCAGCCAAGAAGTAGGGTTTACCTACGAGCAGTACTTC.

The chain has TRBV19 and TRBJ2-1; D possibly matches TRBD1 or TRBD2 (5 bases each). Trimming removed 10 bases at V and 3 bases at J, with 16 bases between. Germline loops: CDR1 LNHDA, CDR2 SQIVND (reference sequence). The CDR3 consists of 14 residues. CDR3 residues: CATTRGPVYNEQFF. For the CDR3, the DNA is TGTGCCACTACTAGGGGACCAGTCTACAATGAGCAGTTCTTC. Full variable domain (remainder filled in from reference TRBV19 and TRBJ2-1): DGGITQSPKYLFRKEGQNVTLSCEQNLNHDAMYWYRQDPGQGLRLIYYSQIVNDFQKGDIAEGYSVSREKKESFPLTVTSAQKNPTAFYLCATTRGPVYNEQFFGPGTRLTVL.

This clone was recorded at least ten times. The gene calls are TRBV15 and TRBJ2-7; D call uncertain. CDR3 length equals 18 residues. CDR1 is LNHNV, CDR2 YYDKDF, per germline (reference sequence). V was cut by 0 bases and J by 2 bases, with 20 bases left in between. CDR3 sequence (DNA): TGTGCCACCAGCAGAGATCTTTCCTTTGCGGAGTTGACCTACGAGCAGTACTTC. Its protein product is CATSRDLSFAELTYEQYF.

The rearrangement links TRBV6-5 to TRBJ1-5; D not resolved. Trimming took off 3 bases at V and 7 bases at J, with 13 bases between the two ends. Germline loops: CDR1 MNHEY, CDR2 SVGAGI. The CDR3 runs to 14 residues. The chain's CDR3 is CASSYRGTRQPQHF. The CDR3 DNA reads TGTGCCAGCAGTTATCGGGGTACCCGGCAGCCCCAGCATTTT.

This chain joins TRBV4-1 and TRBJ1-5, with D perhaps matching TRBD1 (5 bases). Germline-derived CDR1 and CDR2 are MGHRA and YSYEKL. V gave up 4 bases and J gave up 6 bases, with 19 bases separating them. The length of the CDR3 is 16 residues. DNA for the CDR3: TGCGCCAGCAGCCGGACCGGGACGGGGAGTCGTCAGCCCCAGCATTTT. Translating gives CASSRTGTGSRQPQHF.

The V and J genes are TRBV9 and TRBJ2-3; the D gene is possibly TRBD2 (5 bases). V lost 0 bases and J 3 bases, leaving 14 bases between the germline ends. Germline V lookup: CDR1 SGDLS, CDR2 YYNGEE. The CDR3 is 16 amino acids. DNA for the CDR3: TGTGCCAGCAGCGTAGATAGTGGGAGTAGGACAGATACGCAGTATTTT. It encodes CASSVDSGSRTDTQYF. Filled out from reference TRBV9 and TRBJ2-3, the complete variable domain reads DSGVTQTPKHLITATGQRVTLRCSPRSGDLSVYWYQQSLDQGLQFLIQYYNGEERAKGNILERFSAQQFPDLHSELNLSSLELGDSALYFCASSVDSGSRTDTQYFGPGTRLTVL.

This clone was counted only a few times. CDR3 nucleotides: TGCAGCGTTTCCGGGACAGGCCCTTCCTACGAGCAGTACTTC. It specifies CSVSGTGPSYEQYF. The V gene is TRBV29-1, the J gene TRBJ2-7; 8 bases are a match to TRBD1. This CDR3 spans 14 amino acids. CDR1 SQVTM and CDR2 ANQGSEA come from the germline V gene. Trimming removed 5 bases from V and 1 base from J; junction bases left unmatched: 7.

The J gene is TRBJ2-5, the V gene TRBV2; D may be TRBD1 (5 bases). This CDR3 comprises 13 residues. Germline V gene lookup returns CDR1 SNHLY and CDR2 FYNNEI. V was trimmed by 5 bases and J by 4 bases, leaving 11 bases between them. The chain's CDR3 is CASSLTQVETQYF. CDR3 DNA: TGTGCCAGCAGTCTAACACAGGTAGAGACCCAGTACTTC.

V is TRBV6-6 and J is TRBJ1-1, with D possibly matching TRBD1 (5 bases). Germline CDR1 reads MNHNY; CDR2 reads SVGAGI (reference sequence). V lost 0 bases and J 2 bases, leaving 7 bases between the germline ends. The CDR3 is made up of 14 amino acids. CDR3 amino acids: CASSYSRGNTEAFF. As DNA, the CDR3 is TGTGCCAGCAGTTACTCGAGGGGAAACACTGAAGCTTTCTTT.

This clone turned up a few times. The chain recombines TRBV27 with TRBJ2-1, with 9 bases matching TRBD2. CDR1 MNHEY and CDR2 SMNVEV come from the germline V gene (reference sequence). The V gene end was trimmed by 4 bases and the J gene end by 8 bases; junction bases not matched to a gene: 12. CDR3 length: 16 residues. The CDR3 loop reads CASSSPGGRAVYEQFF. CDR3 DNA: TGTGCCAGCAGTTCCCCCGGCGGGAGGGCCGTCTATGAGCAGTTCTTC.

The sample holds one count of this clone. This chain uses TRBV2 with TRBJ2-1; TRBD2 matches at 14 bases. The CDR3 consists of 15 residues. Germline V CDR1 and CDR2: SNHLY, FYNNEI. The V gene end was trimmed by 1 base and the J gene end by 9 bases; junction bases not matched to a gene: 2. The CDR3 nucleotides read TGTGCCAGCAGTGAAGAGGGACTAGCGGGAGTTGAGCAGTTCTTC. This codes for CASSEEGLAGVEQFF. Based on the CDR3 plus reference TRBV2 and TRBJ2-1, the full variable domain is EPEVTQTPSHQVTQMGQEVILRCVPISNHLYFYWYRQILGQKVEFLVSFYNNEISEKSEIFDDQFSVERPDGSNFTLKIRSTKLEDSAMYFCASSEEGLAGVEQFFGPGTRLTVL.

This clone was detected only a few times. The rearrangement joins TRBV6-1 to TRBJ2-3; 7 nucleotides match TRBD1. In germline, CDR1 is MNHNS, CDR2 SASEGT. J lost 3 bases, V lost 5 bases, and 8 bases had no gene match. The CDR3 loop spans 15 amino acids. CDR3 sequence: CASSIDRVPTDTQYF. The CDR3 DNA reads TGTGCCAGCAGTATCGACAGGGTCCCAACAGATACGCAGTATTTT.

The genes are TRBV15 and TRBJ1-1; no firm D call. The CDR3 runs to 15 residues. V was pared by 0 bases and J by 5 bases, with 13 bases between. Germline V lookup: CDR1 LNHNV, CDR2 YYDKDF (reference sequence). Here the CDR3 reads CATSRERGSLTEAFF. The CDR3 DNA reads as TGTGCCACCAGCAGAGAGAGAGGGTCTTTAACTGAAGCTTTCTTT. Filled out from reference TRBV15 and TRBJ1-1, the complete variable domain reads DAMVIQNPRYQVTQFGKPVTLSCSQTLNHNVMYWYQQKSSQAPKLLFHYYDKDFNNEADTPDNFQSRRPNTSFCFLDIRSPGLGDTAMYLCATSRERGSLTEAFFGQGTRLTVV.

This chain uses TRBV5-1 with TRBJ1-1, with TRBD1 as a possible D gene (6 bases). V was trimmed by 0 bases and J by 4 bases, leaving 16 bases between them. The germline V gene has CDR1 SGHRS and CDR2 YFSETQ. The CDR3 length is 16 residues. This chain's CDR3 is CASSLDDRTKGTEAFF. CDR3 in DNA: TGCGCCAGCAGCTTGGACGACAGGACTAAGGGCACTGAAGCTTTCTTT.

About this clone: Within the sample, other DNA sequences also encode this same CDR3. The chain is built from TRBV2 and TRBJ2-2; D tentatively reads TRBD1 or TRBD2 (5 bases each). Germline V gene sequence: CDR1 SNHLY, CDR2 FYNNEI. The CDR3 is made up of 14 amino acids. Between the trimmed V and J ends, which lost 11 bases and 0 bases, there was a span of 13 bases. CDR3 nucleotides: TGTGCCGGGACCGGGACCACGAACACCGGGGAGCTGTTTTTT. It specifies CAGTGTTNTGELFF.

V and J are TRBV5-4 and TRBJ2-3; D unclear. Germline V gives CDR1 SGHNT, CDR2 YYREEE (reference sequence). This CDR3 spans 13 amino acids. V lost 4 bases and J 5 bases, leaving 11 bases between the germline ends. In DNA form, the CDR3 reads TGTGCCAGCAGCCCAAGTGAGTTAGATACGCAGTATTTT. This translates into CASSPSELDTQYF.

V gene TRBV6-5 combines with J gene TRBJ1-2, with D perhaps TRBD1 (6 bases). The CDR3 extends over 15 amino acids. Trimming shortened V by 0 bases and J by 8 bases, and 16 bases separated the two germline ends. CDR1 is MNHEY and CDR2 is SVGAGI in the germline V gene. CDR3 in amino acids: CASSYSGQSGSGYTF. Written as DNA, the CDR3 is TGTGCCAGCAGTTACTCAGGACAGTCGGGCAGCGGCTACACCTTC.

With respect to this clone: Distinct nucleotide sequences in the sample also encode this CDR3. The chain recombines TRBV27 with TRBJ2-2; the D gene is possibly TRBD1 (6 bases). Per the germline V gene, CDR1 is MNHEY and CDR2 is SMNVEV (reference sequence). V lost 8 bases to trimming and J lost 2 bases, with 9 bases between them. This CDR3 spans 13 amino acids. As DNA, the CDR3 is TGTGCCAGCCGGGACACTAACACCGGGGAGCTGTTTTTT. It yields the protein CASRDTNTGELFF.